This T cell receptor (beta chain) came from a study of spatial heterogeneity in lung cancer. Study details: As counted in raw reads, each unique TCR and UMI combination appeared more than ten times on average. Study results and caveats: Compared with follow-up, resection was when ubiquitous expanded tumor TCRs appeared in blood more.

The time point is: sample taken at primary tumor resection. Patients with untreated early-stage non-small cell lung cancer, numbering 72, were the donors. Whole RNA, which was extracted from tumor, nontumor lung tissue or frozen PBMC, was sequenced without any cell sorting. The CDR3 spans 17 residues. With 1 base removed from V and 4 bases from J, the gap between germline ends came to 19 bases. The germline V gene has CDR1 LGHNA and CDR2 YNFKEQ. Only a few counts were recorded for this clonotype. Antigen: not known. TCRdb used MiXCR to reprocess the 5' RACE reads, holding one entry per CDR3 protein. The data hold 85,000 to 100,000 distinct CDR3 sequences, with more than 10% observed a single time.

This rearrangement joins TRBV4-2 to TRBJ1-2; maybe TRBD1 (6 bases). This clonotype was obtained from a male donor with early-stage non-small cell lung cancer. This specimen consisted of PBMCs, obtained at surgery. The CDR3 region has the DNA TGTGCCAGCAGCCAAGGGAACACACAGGGTAGATTCTATGGCTACACCTTC. It is translated as CASSQGNTQGRFYGYTF.